The T cell receptor (beta chain) under discussion was sequenced for a study of blood T cell repertoires in COVID-19. At the level of the study: Donors in the United States, Italy and Spain gave samples during acute or convalescent COVID-19.

Only in-frame clones appear in the TCRdb table, and some are missing; sequencing was by immunoSEQ multiplex PCR. The data hold about 44,000 clones, with under 90% observed a single time. The V gene end was trimmed by 3 bases and the J gene end by 6 bases; junction bases not matched to a gene: 2. The CDR3 loop spans 14 amino acids. Germline lookup yields CDR1 LGHDT and CDR2 YNNKEL (reference sequence). The chain is built from TRBV3-1 (or the pseudogene TRBV3-2) and TRBJ2-3; 11 bases align to TRBD2. The TCR sequence derives from an older woman with acute or convalescent COVID-19. Material for sequencing was peripheral blood. CDR3 nucleotides: TGTGCCAGCAGCCAGACTAGCGGGACTGATACGCAGTATTTT. Its protein product is CASSQTSGTDTQYF.